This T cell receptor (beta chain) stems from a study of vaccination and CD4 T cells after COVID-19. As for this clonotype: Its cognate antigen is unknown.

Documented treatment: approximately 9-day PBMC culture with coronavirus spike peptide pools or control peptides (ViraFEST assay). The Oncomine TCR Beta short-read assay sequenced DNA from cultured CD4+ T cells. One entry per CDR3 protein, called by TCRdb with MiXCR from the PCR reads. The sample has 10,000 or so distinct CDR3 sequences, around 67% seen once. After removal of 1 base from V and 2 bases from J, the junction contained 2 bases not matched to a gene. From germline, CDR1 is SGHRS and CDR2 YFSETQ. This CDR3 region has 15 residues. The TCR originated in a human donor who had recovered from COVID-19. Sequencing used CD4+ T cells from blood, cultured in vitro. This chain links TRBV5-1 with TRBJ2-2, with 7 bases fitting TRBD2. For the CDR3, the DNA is TGCGCCAGCAGCTTGCTGGGACTAAACACCGGGGAGCTGTTTTTT. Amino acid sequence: CASSLLGLNTGELFF.